This TCR beta chain was identified during a study of blood T cell repertoires in COVID-19. Germline CDR1 reads SGHAT; CDR2 reads FQNNGV. This CDR3 spans 15 amino acids. V shed 4 bases and J shed 8 bases, with 18 bases lying between them. Generated by immunoSEQ multiplex PCR, the TCRdb table keeps only in-frame clones and is missing some. The data contain more than 250,000 clones, about 89% of them seen just once; the ten biggest clones take up 5% to 7.5%. The chain couples TRBV11-2 to TRBJ2-4; tentatively, D is TRBD2 (5 bases). The receptor's source is a man younger than 35 who had recovered from COVID-19. Sequenced material: peripheral blood. The CDR3 coding sequence is TGTGCCAGCAGCTCTCCCGGAGGCCTCGCGGACATTCAGTACTTC. Protein product: CASSSPGGLADIQYF. Using reference TRBV11-2 and TRBJ2-4 for the parts outside the CDR3, the full variable domain is EAGVAQSPRYKIIEKRQSVAFWCNPISGHATLYWYQQILGQGPKLLIQFQNNGVVDDSQLPKDRFSAERLKGVDSTLKIQPAKLEDSAVYLCASSSPGGLADIQYFGAGTRLSVL.